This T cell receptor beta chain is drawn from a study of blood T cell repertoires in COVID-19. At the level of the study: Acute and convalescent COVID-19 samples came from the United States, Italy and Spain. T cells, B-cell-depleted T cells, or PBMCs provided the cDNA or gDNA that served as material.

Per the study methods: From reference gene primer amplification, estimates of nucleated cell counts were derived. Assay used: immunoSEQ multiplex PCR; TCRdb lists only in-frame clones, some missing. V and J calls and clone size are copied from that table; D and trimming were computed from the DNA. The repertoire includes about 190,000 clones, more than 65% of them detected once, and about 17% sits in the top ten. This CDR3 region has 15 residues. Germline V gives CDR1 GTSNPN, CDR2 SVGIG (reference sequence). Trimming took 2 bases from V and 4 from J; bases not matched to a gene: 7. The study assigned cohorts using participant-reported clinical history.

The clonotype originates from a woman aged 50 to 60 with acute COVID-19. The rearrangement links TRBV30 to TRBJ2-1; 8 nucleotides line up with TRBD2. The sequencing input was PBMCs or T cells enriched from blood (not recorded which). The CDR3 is CAWSLGGGPYNEQFF. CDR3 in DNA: TGTGCCTGGAGTTTGGGCGGGGGGCCTTACAATGAGCAGTTCTTC.